This entry is about one T cell receptor (beta chain). A read error may produce the germline difference seen at one junction end. Co-extraction of RNA and DNA was performed on roughly 20-34 mg of unsorted bulk tissue. This sample was taken from a study of tumor-infiltrating lymphocytes in primary liver carcinoma. Study-level background: Ages ranged from 30 to 69, with HCC or mixed HCC-cholangiocarcinoma.

Constant-region priming of 500 ng total RNA yielded TCR beta cDNA. Library construction for TCR beta comprised three nested multiplex PCR rounds performed with slightly modified ARM-PCR. Investigators reported that the first two PCR rounds, at about 9 cycles each, used TRBV1-TRBV30 forward primers with a C-beta reverse primer. A single record per CDR3 protein comes from TCRdb applying MiXCR to the multiplex PCR reads. Of 100,000 or so distinct CDR3 sequences listed, more than 60% were seen once; the top ten hold approximately 10%. This CDR3 contains 14 residues. The germline gives CDR1 MNHEY, CDR2 SVGAGI.

J is TRBJ1-2 and V is TRBV6-5; no clear D. The sequencing sample was made of liver tumor tissue from sampling region 5. The subset was: tumor region T5, tumor centre. This TCR derives from a woman aged 55-70 years with primary liver carcinoma and hepatitis B virus infection. CDR3 nucleotides: TGTGCCAGCAGCGAGACCGTGGCGGACTATGGATACACCTTC. It yields the protein CASSETVADYGYTF.